These 14 T cell receptor beta chains came from one sample sequenced in a study of T cell repertoires in cytomegalovirus infection. TCRdb re-called the reads through MiXCR, storing one row per CDR3 protein. The table records about 490,000 distinct CDR3 sequences, 16% of them present only once. Sequenced input: CD8+ T cells from PBMCs. The origin of the receptors is a human donor in good health (CMV status not recorded). Some clones in this sample may be carry-over from other donors' samples.

This clonotype was seen at least ten times. This sequence joins TRBV12-3 or TRBV12-4 and TRBJ1-5; possibly TRBD1 for D (5 bases). The CDR3 runs to 17 residues. V dropped 6 bases and J dropped 0 bases, with 18 bases sitting between them. In DNA, the CDR3 is TGTGCCAGCAGCTTTACCCCAGGGCGCGATAGCAATCAGCCCCAGCATTTT. This gives the protein CASSFTPGRDSNQPQHF.

This clonotype was observed many times. This chain connects TRBV7-3 to TRBJ2-1; D is unclear. The CDR3 runs 12 residues. Per germline, CDR1 SGHTA and CDR2 FQGTGA. Trimming stripped 4 bases from V and 9 bases from J, with 10 bases between. This chain's CDR3 is CASSSGGSEQFF. The CDR3 DNA sequence: TGTGCCAGCAGCTCCGGTGGATCTGAGCAGTTCTTC.

This clonotype was found many times. The chain links TRBV7-2 to TRBJ2-7, with 7 bases fitting TRBD1. V lost 1 base, J lost 3 bases, and 3 bases stayed unmatched. The CDR3 loop spans 14 amino acids. Per germline, CDR1 SGHTA and CDR2 FQGNSA. CDR3 bases: TGTGCCAGCAGCTTAGAGGACAGGTACTACGAGCAGTACTTC. It specifies CASSLEDRYYEQYF.

Note on this clonotype: A much larger clone lies one base from this, so it may be a read error. The chain recombines TRBV7-3 with TRBJ2-1, with D perhaps TRBD2 (6 bases). Germline V CDR1 and CDR2: SGHTA, FQGTGA. V lost 2 bases to trimming and J lost 7 bases, with 21 bases between them. CDR3 length: 17 amino acids. The CDR3 bases are TGTGCCAGCAGCTTATTCGGGAGCACCTCCTTGGGGAATGAGCAGTTCTTC. Translated, it gives CASSLFGSTSLGNEQFF.

On this clonotype: The junction shows a germline mismatch at one end, possibly a read error. CDR3 sequence: CASSSHDKSSRNTIYF. The CDR3 nucleotides are TGTGCCAGCAGCTCTCACGACAAGAGCTCTAGAAACACCATATATTTT. The chain has TRBV7-9 and TRBJ1-3, with unresolved D. Looked up from germline, CDR1 is SEHNR and CDR2 is FQNEAQ (reference sequence). There are 16 residues in the CDR3.

This clonotype occurred many times. The gene calls are TRBV7-8 and TRBJ1-1, with 7 nucleotides matching TRBD1. V shed 5 bases and J 10 bases; nucleotides not matched to a gene: 13. Germline assignment: CDR1 SGHVS and CDR2 FQNEAQ. The CDR3 is made up of 14 amino acids. CDR3 in DNA: TGTGCCAGCAGCCCGACAGGGTCTTTATTTCGAGCTTTCTTT. Its protein product is CASSPTGSLFRAFF.

This clonotype was detected ten times or more. The gene calls are TRBV2 and TRBJ2-4; 9 positions match TRBD1. The CDR3 loop spans 18 amino acids. Trimming cost V 1 base and J 1 base; bases outside gene matches: 8. Germline V gene lookup returns CDR1 SNHLY and CDR2 FYNNEI. DNA for the CDR3: TGTGCCAGCAGTGAAGGGGACAGGGTTGAACTGGCCAAAAACATTCAGTACTTC. Its translation is CASSEGDRVELAKNIQYF.

This clonotype was recorded at least ten times. V and J are TRBV6-5 and TRBJ2-3, with 8 bases fitting TRBD2. The CDR3 runs 15 residues. Germline trimming cut 4 bases from V and 4 bases from J; bases unmatched to any gene: 7. From germline, CDR1 is MNHEY and CDR2 SVGAGI. CDR3 DNA: TGTGCCAGCAGTTTACTAGCGGTGGGCGCAGATACGCAGTATTTT. Amino acids: CASSLLAVGADTQYF.

This clonotype was detected only a few times. The rearrangement uses TRBV20-1 and TRBJ2-5; D might be TRBD1 or TRBD2, each matching 6 bases. V lost 0 bases and J lost 5, with 13 bases in between. The germline CDR1 and CDR2 sequences are DFQATT and SNEGSKA (reference sequence). The CDR3 consists of 14 residues. This CDR3 reads CSAREGGRGETQYF. In DNA, the CDR3 is TGCAGTGCTAGAGAGGGGGGCCGAGGGGAGACCCAGTACTTC.

This clonotype was picked up many times. The rearrangement links TRBV27 to TRBJ1-5; maybe TRBD1 (6 bases). Germline-derived CDR1 and CDR2 are MNHEY and SMNVEV (reference sequence). The germline V and J ends were trimmed by 3 bases and 7 bases, with 13 bases remaining between them. CDR3 length: 14 amino acids. Written as DNA, the CDR3 is TGTGCCAGCAGTTTCGACAGGTGGAGACAGCCCCAGCATTTT. Translation: CASSFDRWRQPQHF.

This clonotype appeared a few times. The chain links TRBV5-4 to TRBJ2-5; 8 nucleotides match TRBD2. This CDR3 contains 16 residues. CDR1 is SGHNT, CDR2 YYREEE, per germline (reference sequence). The J segment lost 4 bases and the V segment lost 3 bases, leaving 11 bases of the junction unmatched. CDR3 amino acids: CASSYGSGRVGETQYF. The CDR3 nucleotides are TGTGCCAGCAGCTACGGGAGCGGGAGAGTCGGAGAGACCCAGTACTTC. The whole variable domain, filled in from reference TRBV5-4 and TRBJ2-5, reads ETGVTQSPTHLIKTRGQQVTLRCSSQSGHNTVSWYQQALGQGPQFIFQYYREEENGRGNFPPRFSGLQFPNYSSELNVNALELDDSALYLCASSYGSGRVGETQYFGPGTRLLVL.

The chain couples TRBV15 to TRBJ2-3; 8 bases agree with TRBD2. V trimming: 0 bases; J trimming: 2 bases; junction bases outside the gene matches: 4. CDR3 size: 16 residues. Germline CDR1 LNHNV, CDR2 YYDKDF (reference sequence). DNA of the CDR3: TGTGCCACCAGCAGAGATGGTAGCGGGGCCACAGATACGCAGTATTTT. Its translation is CATSRDGSGATDTQYF.

This clonotype was counted a few times. This chain's CDR3 is CASSPATVYGYTF. The CDR3 DNA reads TGTGCCAGCAGTCCAGCGACAGTCTATGGCTACACCTTC. This chain uses TRBV28 with TRBJ1-2; D may be TRBD1 (5 bases). Trimming removed 5 bases at V and 4 bases at J, with 11 bases between. The CDR3 is 13 amino acids. The V gene's germline CDR1 is MDHEN and CDR2 SYDVKM.

In this sample, this clonotype turned up a few times. CDR3 in amino acids: CSVEDRGNRYF. CDR3 DNA sequence: TGCAGCGTTGAAGATCGGGGAAATAGGTACTTC. The rearrangement uses TRBV29-1 and TRBJ2-4, with D possibly matching TRBD2 (5 bases). CDR1 is SQVTM and CDR2 is ANQGSEA in the germline V gene. V was clipped by 0 bases and J by 15 bases, with 12 bases between them. The CDR3 consists of 11 residues.